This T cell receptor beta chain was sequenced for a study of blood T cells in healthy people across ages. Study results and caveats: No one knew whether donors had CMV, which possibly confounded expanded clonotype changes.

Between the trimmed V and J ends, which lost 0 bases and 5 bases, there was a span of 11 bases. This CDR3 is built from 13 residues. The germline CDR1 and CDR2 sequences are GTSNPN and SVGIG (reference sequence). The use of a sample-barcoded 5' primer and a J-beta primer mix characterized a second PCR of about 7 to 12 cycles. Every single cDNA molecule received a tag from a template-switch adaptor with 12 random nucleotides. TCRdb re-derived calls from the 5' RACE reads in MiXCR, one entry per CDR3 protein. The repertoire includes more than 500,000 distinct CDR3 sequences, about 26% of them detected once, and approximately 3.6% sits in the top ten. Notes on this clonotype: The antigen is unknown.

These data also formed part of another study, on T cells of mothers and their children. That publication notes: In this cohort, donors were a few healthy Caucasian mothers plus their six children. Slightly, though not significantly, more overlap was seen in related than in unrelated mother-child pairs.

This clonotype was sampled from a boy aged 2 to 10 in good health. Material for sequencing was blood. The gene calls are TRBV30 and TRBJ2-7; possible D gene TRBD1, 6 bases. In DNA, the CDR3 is TGTGCCTGGAGTGTCGGCCCAGGGGACGAGCAGTACTTC. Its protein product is CAWSVGPGDEQYF.